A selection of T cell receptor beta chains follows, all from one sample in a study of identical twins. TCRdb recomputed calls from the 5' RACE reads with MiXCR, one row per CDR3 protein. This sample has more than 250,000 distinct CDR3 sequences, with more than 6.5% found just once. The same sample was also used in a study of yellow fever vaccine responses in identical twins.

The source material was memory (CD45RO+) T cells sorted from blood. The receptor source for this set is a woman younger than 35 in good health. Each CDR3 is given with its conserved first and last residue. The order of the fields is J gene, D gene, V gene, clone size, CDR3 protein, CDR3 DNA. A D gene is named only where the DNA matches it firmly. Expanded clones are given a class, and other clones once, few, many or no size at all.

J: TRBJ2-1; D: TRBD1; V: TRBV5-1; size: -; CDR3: CASSRAAGQVNNEQFF; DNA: TGCGCCAGCAGCAGAGCCGCGGGACAGGTTAACAATGAGCAGTTCTTC
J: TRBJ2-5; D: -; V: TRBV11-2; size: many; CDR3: CASSLRQIERETQYF; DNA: TGTGCCAGCAGCTTAAGACAAATAGAGAGAGAGACCCAGTACTTC
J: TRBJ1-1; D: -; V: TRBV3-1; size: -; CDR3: CASSQRTDEVSAF; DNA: TGTGCCAGCAGCCAAAGGACCGACGAGGTATCCGCATTT
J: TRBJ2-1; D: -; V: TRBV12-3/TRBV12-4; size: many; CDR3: CATRRGTYNEQFF; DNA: TGTGCCACACGGAGGGGTACCTACAATGAGCAGTTCTTC
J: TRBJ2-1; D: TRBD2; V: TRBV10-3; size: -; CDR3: CAISASGRLSYNEQFF; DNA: TGTGCCATCAGCGCTAGCGGGAGACTCTCCTACAATGAGCAGTTCTTC
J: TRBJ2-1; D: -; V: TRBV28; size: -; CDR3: CASNLFIGSAGNEQFF; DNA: TGTGCCAGCAATTTATTTATAGGGTCCGCAGGCAATGAGCAGTTCTTC
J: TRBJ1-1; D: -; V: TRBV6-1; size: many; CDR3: CASSEARSLNTEAFF; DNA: TGTGCCAGCAGTGAAGCGAGATCCTTGAACACTGAAGCTTTCTTT
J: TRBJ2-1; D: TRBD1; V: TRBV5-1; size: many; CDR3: CASGPGQGLHEQFF; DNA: TGCGCCAGCGGACCGGGACAGGGACTCCATGAGCAGTTCTTC
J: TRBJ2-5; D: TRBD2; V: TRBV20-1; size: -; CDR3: CSAIRLAGVQDTQYF; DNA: TGCAGTGCTATCCGACTAGCGGGGGTTCAAGATACCCAGTACTTC
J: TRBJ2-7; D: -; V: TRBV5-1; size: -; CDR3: CASSPSSGLFYEQYF; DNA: TGCGCCAGCAGCCCGTCCTCCGGGCTATTCTACGAGCAGTACTTC
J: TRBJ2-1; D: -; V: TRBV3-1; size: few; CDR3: CASSHGVMVGRFSYNEQFF; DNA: TGTGCCAGCAGCCATGGTGTGATGGTTGGGCGCTTCTCCTACAATGAGCAGTTCTTC
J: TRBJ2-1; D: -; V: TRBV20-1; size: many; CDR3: CSARDQNLGGYNEQFF; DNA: TGCAGTGCTAGAGACCAAAACCTGGGGGGTTACAATGAGCAGTTCTTC
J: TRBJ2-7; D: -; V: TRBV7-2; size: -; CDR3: CASRTAQTYEQYF; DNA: TGTGCCAGCAGGACAGCGCAAACCTACGAGCAGTACTTC
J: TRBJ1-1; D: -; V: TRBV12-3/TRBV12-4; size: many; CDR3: CASSLYRANTEAFF; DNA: TGTGCCAGCAGCCTTTACAGGGCTAACACTGAAGCTTTCTTT
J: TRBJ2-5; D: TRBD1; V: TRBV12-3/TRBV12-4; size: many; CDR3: CASSRTGQETQYF; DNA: TGTGCCAGCAGCAGGACAGGACAAGAGACCCAGTACTTC